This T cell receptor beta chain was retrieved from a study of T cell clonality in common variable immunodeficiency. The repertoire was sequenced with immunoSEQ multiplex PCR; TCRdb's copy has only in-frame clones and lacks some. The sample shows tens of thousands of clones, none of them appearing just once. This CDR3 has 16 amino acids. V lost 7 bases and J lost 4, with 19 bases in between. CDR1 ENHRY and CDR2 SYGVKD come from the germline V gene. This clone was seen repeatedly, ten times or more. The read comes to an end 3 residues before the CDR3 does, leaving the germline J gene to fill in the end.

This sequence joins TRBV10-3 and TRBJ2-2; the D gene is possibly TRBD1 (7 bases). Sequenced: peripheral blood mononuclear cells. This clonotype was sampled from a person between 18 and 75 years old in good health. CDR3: CAITNIGGGGTGELFF. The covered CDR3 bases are TGTGCCATCACCAATATAGGAGGGGGCGGCACCGGGGAG.